The T cell receptor (beta chain) described here comes from a study of blood T cell dynamics during melanoma immunotherapy. The wider study: First-line therapy was either pembrolizumab or nivolumab with ipilimumab for metastatic melanoma. Overall study results and limits: Whether repertoire-driving clones were melanoma-specific could not be determined.

The CDR3 runs 12 residues. Trimming shortened V by 5 bases and J by 5 bases, and 9 bases separated the two germline ends. Germline loops: CDR1 SEHNR, CDR2 FQNEAQ (reference sequence). The table came from immunoSEQ multiplex PCR; TCRdb's copy has only in-frame clones and leaves some out. This table holds about 6,300 clones, roughly 91% found once. The time point here: pre-treatment baseline. As concerns this clone: The antigen is not known.

The sequencing here drew on cell-free DNA from blood, taken from a patient treated with checkpoint blockade. The sequence was obtained from a human donor with melanoma. The V gene is TRBV7-9, the J gene TRBJ1-1; perhaps TRBD1 as D (5 bases). The CDR3 bases are TGTGCCAGCAGCCTCGCAGGGACTGAAGCTTTCTTT. This codes for CASSLAGTEAFF.